The 10 T cell receptor beta chains given below trace back to one sample, sequenced in a study of blood T cells in healthy people across ages. The second PCR ran roughly 7 to 12 cycles with a sample-barcoded 5' primer and J-beta primers. TCRdb ran MiXCR on the 5' RACE reads and lists one entry per CDR3 protein. The sample includes approximately 940,000 distinct CDR3 sequences, around 46% seen only once; the top ten take 13%. Input material: blood. The source of these receptors is a man aged 25 to 40 in good health.

J is TRBJ1-2 and V is TRBV4-1, with D possibly TRBD1 on 5 matching bases. The germline CDR1 and CDR2 sequences are MGHRA and YSYEKL. The CDR3 is made up of 15 amino acids. The germline V and J ends were trimmed by 5 bases and 6 bases, with 19 bases remaining between them. This CDR3 is CASSSFGGALDGYTF. CDR3 DNA: TGCGCCAGCAGCTCTTTTGGAGGGGCCCTTGATGGCTACACCTTC.

V is TRBV7-2 and J is TRBJ2-7, with unresolved D. The CDR3 covers 13 residues. V lost 0 bases to trimming and J lost 5 bases, with 8 bases between them. From germline, CDR1 is SGHTA and CDR2 FQGNSA. Here the CDR3 reads CASSLAPVNEQYF. As DNA, the CDR3 is TGTGCCAGCAGCTTAGCTCCTGTCAACGAGCAGTACTTC.

This clonotype was observed a handful of times. This chain connects TRBV28 to TRBJ2-1; TRBD2 might be the D (5 bases). The V gene lost 7 bases and the J gene lost 9 bases, with 16 bases spanning the gap. The CDR3 is made up of 13 amino acids. Germline loops: CDR1 MDHEN, CDR2 SYDVKM. CDR3 in amino acids: CASTNSGSTEQFF. The CDR3 nucleotides read TGTGCCAGCACTAATAGTGGGAGTACTGAGCAGTTCTTC.

The V call is TRBV11-3, the J call TRBJ1-4, with 7 bases lining up with TRBD1. V shed 5 bases, J shed 7 bases, and the junction held 7 bases outside the gene matches. CDR3 length: 14 amino acids. Germline CDR1 is SGHNT and CDR2 is YENEEA. DNA for the CDR3: TGTGCCAGCAGCCGAAGGGGGCCTAGTGAAAAACTGTTTTTT. As protein: CASSRRGPSEKLFF. The full variable domain, its missing parts supplied by reference TRBV11-3 and TRBJ1-4, is EAGVVQSPRYKIIEKKQPVAFWCNPISGHNTLYWYLQNLGQGPELLIRYENEEAVDDSQLPKDRFSAERLKGVDSTLKIQPAELGDSAVYLCASSRRGPSEKLFFGSGTQLSVL.

About this clonotype: A junction boundary mismatches the germline segment, possibly from a read error. This chain uses TRBV28 with TRBJ2-7, with a possible D match to TRBD1 (6 bases). From germline, CDR1 is MDHEN and CDR2 SYDVKM. This CDR3 contains 13 residues. The CDR3: CASSAQGPYVQYF. CDR3 DNA: TGTGCCAGCAGTGCACAGGGACCCTACGTGCAGTACTTC.

The chain links TRBV5-6 to TRBJ2-4; the match to TRBD1 covers 9 bases. Germline V gives CDR1 SGHDT, CDR2 YYEEEE. The CDR3 sequence is 13 residues long. Germline trimming cut 3 bases from V and 13 bases from J; bases unmatched to any gene: 8. Written as DNA, the CDR3 is TGTGCCAGCAGCTCACAGGGGGCGGTGGAGCAGTACTTC. It yields the protein CASSSQGAVEQYF.

This clonotype was seen more than once but under ten times. The rearrangement joins TRBV29-1 to TRBJ1-1; the D is unclear. The CDR3 is 15 amino acids. Trimming took off 7 bases at V and 5 bases at J, with 23 bases between the two ends. Germline values: CDR1 SQVTM, CDR2 ANQGSEA. CDR3: CSATHGQVGETEAFF. The CDR3 coding sequence is TGCAGCGCCACACACGGCCAGGTGGGAGAGACTGAAGCTTTCTTT.

Details on this clonotype: Mismatch with germline at one junction end may stem from a read error. The chain couples TRBV12-3 or TRBV12-4 to TRBJ2-1; possibly TRBD1 or TRBD2 for D (5 bases each). The CDR3 spans 12 residues. CDR3 nucleotides: TGTGCCAGCAGGTTAGTGGGGACTGAGCAGTTCTTC. Translated: CASRLVGTEQFF.

This clonotype has just one count. The rearrangement joins TRBV6-6 to TRBJ1-3; no reliable D call. The V and J ends lost 0 bases and 2 bases respectively, with 8 bases between them. The germline gives CDR1 MNHNY, CDR2 SVGAGI (reference sequence). CDR3 length: 15 amino acids. CDR3 in amino acids: CASSYSGPAGNTIYF. As DNA, the CDR3 is TGTGCCAGCAGTTACTCAGGCCCCGCTGGAAACACCATATATTTT.

This chain joins TRBV5-5 and TRBJ2-4; no definite D call. The J call may be incorrect, as the DNA end agrees better with TRBJ2-7. The CDR3 runs to 15 residues. Germline values: CDR1 SGHKS, CDR2 YYEKEE (reference sequence). CDR3 DNA sequence: TGTGCCAGCAGCTACCTGATGGACGGAAACTACGAGCAGTACTTC. Translation gives CASSYLMDGNYEQYF.